Listed below are T cell receptor beta chains from one sample, sequenced in a study of Graves' ophthalmopathy and Graves' hyperthyroidism. Each CDR3 protein gets one entry after TCRdb re-called the multiplex PCR reads with MiXCR. This sample has about 370,000 distinct CDR3 sequences, with about a sixth found just once. Sequenced input: peripheral blood. These receptors were taken from an adult woman with stable Graves' hyperthyroidism. Both conserved end residues are part of each CDR3. Fields, in order: clone size, J gene, D gene, V gene, CDR3 protein, CDR3 DNA. The D gene is left open where the match is weak. Size values are once, few and many counts, or a class for expanded clones, and some rows have none.

>.|TRBJ2-7|TRBD2|TRBV6-1
CASRGGLAGNYEQYF
TGTGCCAGCAGGGGGGGACTAGCGGGTAACTACGAGCAGTACTTC
>many|TRBJ2-7|.|TRBV11-2
CASSLSRVGHEQYF
TGTGCCAGCAGCTTAAGCAGGGTAGGACACGAGCAGTACTTC
>many|TRBJ1-2|.|TRBV6-5
CASRRPGHKDYGYTF
TGTGCCAGCAGGAGACCGGGACACAAGGACTATGGCTACACCTTC
>many|TRBJ1-1|.|TRBV12-3/TRBV12-4
CASMLTQAFF
TGTGCCAGCATGTTAACTCAAGCTTTCTTT
>many|TRBJ1-1|.|TRBV2
CASSEIENTEAFF
TGTGCCAGCAGTGAAATCGAGAACACTGAAGCTTTCTTT
>many|TRBJ2-2|TRBD2|TRBV28
CASSFYRREGTGELFF
TGTGCCAGCAGTTTTTACAGGCGGGAGGGCACCGGGGAGCTGTTTTTT
>many|TRBJ2-7|TRBD2|TRBV28
CASGPRLAGEEGYEQYF
TGTGCCAGCGGCCCGAGACTAGCGGGAGAGGAAGGGTACGAGCAGTACTTC
>many|TRBJ2-4|.|TRBV19
CASSISAVAKNIQYF
TGTGCCAGTAGTATCTCGGCCGTAGCCAAAAACATTCAGTACTTC
>.|TRBJ1-1|.|TRBV6-2/TRBV6-3
CASSYFQTNTEAFF
TGTGCCAGCAGTTACTTTCAGACCAACACTGAAGCTTTCTTT
>many|TRBJ1-5|.|TRBV7-6
CASSLKGHGQSFSNQPQHF
TGTGCCAGCAGCTTAAAGGGCCATGGACAGTCATTTAGCAATCAGCCCCAGCATTTT
>many|TRBJ1-2|TRBD1|TRBV19
CASSGDRTNYGYTF
TGTGCCAGTAGCGGGGACAGGACTAACTATGGCTACACCTTC
>many|TRBJ2-7|TRBD1|TRBV6-2/TRBV6-3
CASSYPTGTGRQVYEQYF
TGTGCCAGCAGTTATCCCACCGGGACAGGCCGACAGGTCTACGAGCAGTACTTC
>many|TRBJ1-3|.|TRBV6-5
CASSPRRGQGQITSGNTIYF
TGTGCCAGCAGTCCTAGGCGGGGGCAGGGGCAAATCACCTCTGGAAACACCATATATTTT
>few|TRBJ2-6|.|TRBV19
CASIAGVSGANVLTF
TGTGCCAGTATTGCGGGTGTCTCTGGGGCCAACGTCCTGACTTTC
>many|TRBJ1-1|.|TRBV12-3/TRBV12-4
CASTPMGGLNTEAFF
TGTGCCAGCACCCCCATGGGGGGCTTGAACACTGAAGCTTTCTTT
>many|TRBJ2-2|.|TRBV28
CATDLGAVNTGELFF
TGTGCCACCGACCTTGGGGCAGTGAACACCGGGGAGCTGTTTTTT
>few|TRBJ2-2|.|TRBV6-1
CASMAGVVTGELFF
TGTGCCAGCATGGCAGGGGTGGTCACCGGGGAGCTGTTTTTT
>few|TRBJ2-4|TRBD2|TRBV3-1
CASSQVNGGRASGSGAKNIQYF
TGTGCCAGCAGCCAAGTGAATGGTGGGCGGGCTAGCGGGAGCGGAGCCAAAAACATTCAGTACTTC
>many|TRBJ1-1|TRBD1|TRBV28
CASRQGDTEAFF
TGTGCCAGCAGACAGGGGGACACTGAAGCTTTCTTT
>few|TRBJ2-7|TRBD2|TRBV4-3
CASSQLAGVSYEQYF
TGCGCCAGCAGCCAACTAGCGGGCGTCTCCTACGAGCAGTACTTC
>few|TRBJ2-5|TRBD2|TRBV4-1
CASSQDSGGGRGQETQYF
TGCGCCAGCAGCCAAGATTCCGGAGGAGGGAGGGGCCAAGAGACCCAGTACTTC
>many|TRBJ2-7|.|TRBV24-1
CATSDRLSGAIYEQYF
TGTGCCACCAGTGATCGACTCTCTGGCGCGATCTACGAGCAGTACTTC
>.|TRBJ1-1|.|TRBV12-3/TRBV12-4
CASSYGIPSEAFF
TGTGCCAGCAGCTACGGGATCCCCAGTGAAGCTTTCTTT
>few|TRBJ2-4|TRBD1|TRBV20-1
CSATTIGQAQIKNIQYF
TGCAGTGCTACCACGATCGGACAGGCCCAGATCAAAAACATTCAGTACTTC
>many|TRBJ1-2|.|TRBV6-5
CASRPVGAYGYTF
TGTGCCAGCAGGCCGGTGGGAGCCTATGGCTACACCTTC
>many|TRBJ2-2|TRBD1|TRBV27
CASSLSPRGTGNGELFF
TGTGCCAGCAGTTTGTCCCCCCGAGGGACAGGTAACGGGGAGCTGTTTTTT
>many|TRBJ2-7|.|TRBV9
CASSVVGTSYEQYF
TGTGCCAGCAGCGTAGTTGGGACAAGTTACGAGCAGTACTTC
>many|TRBJ1-1|TRBD1|TRBV12-3/TRBV12-4
CASSGPGTGNTEAFF
TGTGCCAGCAGCGGCCCCGGGACAGGGAACACTGAAGCTTTCTTT
>many|TRBJ2-4|TRBD1|TRBV20-1
CSANRGQGLNIQYF
TGCAGTGCGAACAGGGGACAGGGATTAAACATTCAGTACTTC
>.|TRBJ2-2|.|TRBV3-1
CASSRVTQGPNTGELFF
TGTGCCAGCAGCCGGGTTACGCAGGGGCCTAACACCGGGGAGCTGTTTTTT
>many|TRBJ1-1|.|TRBV5-1
CASSPEVQYTEAFF
TGCGCCAGCAGCCCTGAAGTCCAATACACTGAAGCTTTCTTT
>many|TRBJ2-2|.|TRBV12-3/TRBV12-4
CASSSIKTGELFF
TGTGCCAGCAGTTCGATTAAAACCGGGGAGCTGTTTTTT
>many|TRBJ1-6|.|TRBV2
CASRGPSKSPLHF
TGTGCCAGCAGAGGTCCGAGCAAGTCACCCCTCCACTTT
>many|TRBJ2-7|.|TRBV12-5
CASGRPWGEQYF
TGTGCTAGTGGCCGACCCTGGGGAGAGCAGTACTTC
>many|TRBJ2-7|.|TRBV6-5
CASRTNPPYEQYF
TGTGCCAGCAGGACAAATCCCCCCTACGAGCAGTACTTC
>many|TRBJ2-7|.|TRBV27
CASSFLPRQVPYEQYF
TGTGCCAGCAGTTTTTTACCCCGTCAGGTTCCCTACGAGCAGTACTTC
>few|TRBJ2-5|TRBD1|TRBV10-3
CAIGTGQQETQYF
TGTGCCATTGGGACAGGACAGCAAGAGACCCAGTACTTC
>many|TRBJ2-5|TRBD2|TRBV20-1
CSARKGQTGTRQETQYF
TGCAGTGCTCGTAAAGGCCAGACCGGGACTAGGCAAGAGACCCAGTACTTC
>many|TRBJ2-5|TRBD2|TRBV11-2
CASSRGTTSGRGQTQYF
TGTGCCAGCAGTCGAGGAACTACTAGCGGGAGAGGGCAGACCCAGTACTTC
>.|TRBJ2-2|.|TRBV10-3
CAISRGGSNTGELFF
TGTGCCATCAGTAGGGGGGGCAGCAACACCGGGGAGCTGTTTTTT
>few|TRBJ2-2|TRBD2|TRBV19
CTSFGGTSGGGELFF
TGTACCAGCTTCGGCGGGACTAGCGGCGGCGGGGAGCTGTTTTTT
>.|TRBJ2-7|.|TRBV5-1
CASSPRGMVVYEQYF
TGCGCCAGCAGCCCCCGGGGCATGGTCGTATACGAGCAGTACTTC
>few|TRBJ2-5|.|TRBV20-1
CGAAPHGETQYF
TGCGGTGCAGCGCCCCACGGGGAGACCCAGTACTTC
>many|TRBJ1-6|.|TRBV12-3/TRBV12-4
CASSSQLNNSPLHF
TGTGCCAGCAGTTCACAGCTGAATAATTCACCCCTCCACTTT
>.|TRBJ2-5|.|TRBV20-1
CSARRGAETQYF
TGCAGTGCTAGGAGGGGGGCGGAGACCCAGTACTTC
>many|TRBJ2-4|.|TRBV6-2/TRBV6-3
CASSYSGPKNIQYF
TGTGCCAGCAGTTACAGCGGACCCAAAAACATTCAGTACTTC
>many|TRBJ2-7|TRBD2|TRBV6-2/TRBV6-3
CASSYSRGPDPGGYEQYF
TGTGCCAGCAGTTACTCTCGAGGTCCAGACCCGGGAGGCTACGAGCAGTACTTC
>many|TRBJ2-7|.|TRBV28
CASSLDISEQYF
TGTGCCAGCAGTTTAGACATATCCGAGCAGTACTTC
>many|TRBJ2-4|.|TRBV12-3/TRBV12-4
CASSRGTPHLYF
TGTGCCAGCAGTCGCGGGACACCTCACCTGTACTTC
>many|TRBJ1-5|.|TRBV6-2/TRBV6-3
CASSYGQLNQPQHF
TGTGCCAGCAGTTACGGCCAACTCAATCAGCCCCAGCATTTT
>many|TRBJ2-5|TRBD1|TRBV11-2
CASSRQTGGWETQYF
TGTGCCAGCAGCCGTCAAACAGGGGGCTGGGAGACCCAGTACTTC
>many|TRBJ1-1|.|TRBV7-2
CASSLALPEAFF
TGTGCCAGCAGCTTAGCGCTCCCTGAAGCTTTCTTT
>many|TRBJ1-5|.|TRBV2
CASSERDSYQPQHF
TGTGCCAGCAGTGAAAGGGACTCCTATCAGCCCCAGCATTTT
>many|TRBJ2-5|TRBD1|TRBV7-2
CASSYRGEETQYF
TGTGCCAGCAGCTACAGGGGGGAGGAGACCCAGTACTTC
>.|TRBJ1-5|TRBD1|TRBV12-3/TRBV12-4
CASSFPPGQGIYASNQPQHF
TGTGCCAGCAGTTTCCCACCGGGACAGGGGATTTATGCTAGCAATCAGCCCCAGCATTTT
>few|TRBJ1-2|.|TRBV2
CASSKSGDIDGYTF
TGTGCCAGCAGTAAGTCGGGGGACATCGATGGCTACACCTTC
>few|TRBJ2-5|TRBD1|TRBV12-3/TRBV12-4
CASSPRTGDSETQYF
TGTGCCAGCAGCCCCCGGACAGGGGACAGCGAGACCCAGTACTTC
>many|TRBJ2-2|.|TRBV12-3/TRBV12-4
CASSPYTGELFF
TGTGCCAGCAGCCCATACACCGGGGAGCTGTTTTTT
>many|TRBJ1-2|TRBD1|TRBV28
CASSLVGSWDRGNYGYTF
TGTGCCAGCAGTTTAGTCGGAAGTTGGGACAGGGGGAACTATGGCTACACCTTC